Below, 8 T cell receptor beta chains from the same sample are listed, as sequenced in a study of blood T cell repertoires in COVID-19. Produced via immunoSEQ multiplex PCR; TCRdb's table is partial and in-frame only. This repertoire shows some 200,000 clones, approximately 90% found once; its top ten account for approximately 0.77%. The sample comprised PBMCs or T cells enriched from blood (not recorded which). The origin of the receptors is a woman in her late teens or twenties who had recovered from COVID-19.

The chain has TRBV30 and TRBJ2-7; 9 nucleotides align to TRBD1. The CDR3 is made up of 15 amino acids. V trimming: 0 bases; J trimming: 2 bases; junction bases outside the gene matches: 5. Germline V gene lookup returns CDR1 GTSNPN and CDR2 SVGIG (reference sequence). The CDR3 protein is CAWSVGGTGPYEQYF. The CDR3 bases are TGTGCCTGGAGTGTAGGCGGGACAGGGCCCTACGAGCAGTACTTC.

The J gene is TRBJ1-2, the V gene TRBV19; D is possibly TRBD1 (5 bases). This CDR3 comprises 15 residues. Trimming cost V 7 bases and J 6 bases, with 21 bases left between them. Germline CDR1 is LNHDA and CDR2 is SQIVND (reference sequence). The chain's CDR3 is CASTLGGLAKNGYTF. CDR3 DNA: TGTGCCAGTACCCTTGGGGGGTTGGCTAAGAATGGCTACACCTTC.

The chain joins TRBV7-8 to TRBJ1-1, with D maybe TRBD1 (5 bases). V dropped 1 base and J dropped 4 bases, with 13 bases sitting between them. The CDR3 is made up of 15 amino acids. From germline, CDR1 is SGHVS and CDR2 FQNEAQ. The DNA of the CDR3 is TGTGCCAGCAGCTTAGACCCCAGGGTCGTCACTGAAGCTTTCTTT. Residues: CASSLDPRVVTEAFF.

This clone has only one observation. The chain links TRBV6-1 to TRBJ2-5; TRBD2 matches 7 bases. Unmatched junction bases numbered 5, after V lost 2 bases and J lost 5 bases. Germline V gene data show CDR1 as MNHNS and CDR2 as SASEGT. This CDR3 has 14 residues. The CDR3 here is CASSEPPGRETQYF. CDR3 DNA: TGTGCCAGCAGTGAACCCCCCGGGAGGGAGACCCAGTACTTC.

This sequence joins TRBV9 and TRBJ2-1, with D possibly being TRBD1 (5 bases). The V and J ends lost 2 bases and 0 bases respectively, with 18 bases between them. Germline CDR1 reads SGDLS; CDR2 reads YYNGEE. The CDR3 length is 18 residues. For the CDR3, the DNA is TGTGCCAGCAGCGTCACCAGGGCGAATAAGAGCTCCTACAATGAGCAGTTCTTC. Protein: CASSVTRANKSSYNEQFF.

V gene TRBV7-9 combines with J gene TRBJ2-2; 7 nucleotides align to TRBD1. CDR3 size: 16 residues. Germline-derived CDR1 and CDR2 are SEHNR and FQNEAQ (reference sequence). V lost 5 bases, J lost 5 bases, and 11 bases stayed unmatched. CDR3 sequence reads: CASSQTTGYGTGELFF. CDR3 coding DNA: TGTGCCAGCAGCCAAACGACAGGGTACGGGACCGGGGAGCTGTTTTTT.

The rearrangement links TRBV13 to TRBJ1-6; 7 positions agree with TRBD1. Germline-derived CDR1 and CDR2 are PRHDT and FYEKMQ (reference sequence). The V segment lost 5 bases and the J segment 6 bases; nucleotides outside the gene matches: 4. The CDR3 consists of 14 residues. For the CDR3, the DNA is TGTGCCAGCAGCCCGGGACAGACTAATTCACCCCTCCACTTT. Translation: CASSPGQTNSPLHF.

The chain is built from TRBV7-3 and TRBJ1-1; no reliable D call. V gave up 4 bases and J gave up 1 base, with 16 bases separating them. The CDR3 is 16 residues long. Germline loops: CDR1 SGHTA, CDR2 FQGTGA. The CDR3 region has the DNA TGTGCCAGCAGCTCTAGGACCGGGATGGCGAACACTGAAGCTTTCTTT. Translation gives CASSSRTGMANTEAFF.